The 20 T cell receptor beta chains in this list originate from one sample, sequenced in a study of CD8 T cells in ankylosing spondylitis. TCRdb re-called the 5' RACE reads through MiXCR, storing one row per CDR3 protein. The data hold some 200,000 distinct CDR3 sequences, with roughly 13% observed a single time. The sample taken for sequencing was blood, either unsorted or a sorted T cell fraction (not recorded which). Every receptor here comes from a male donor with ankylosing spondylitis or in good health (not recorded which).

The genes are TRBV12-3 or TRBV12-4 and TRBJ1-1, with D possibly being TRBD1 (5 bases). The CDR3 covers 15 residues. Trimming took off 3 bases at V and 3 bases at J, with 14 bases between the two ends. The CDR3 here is CASSFSGFSYTEAFF. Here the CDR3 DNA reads TGTGCCAGCAGTTTCTCAGGGTTCTCGTACACTGAAGCTTTCTTT.

The chain's CDR3 is CSVTTLGEVAFF. CDR3 bases: TGCAGCGTGACGACATTGGGGGAGGTTGCTTTCTTT. J is TRBJ1-1 and V is TRBV29-1, with D tentatively TRBD1 (5 bases). With 6 bases removed from V and 11 bases from J, the gap between germline ends came to 19 bases. The germline gives CDR1 SQVTM, CDR2 ANQGSEA. The CDR3 has 12 amino acids.

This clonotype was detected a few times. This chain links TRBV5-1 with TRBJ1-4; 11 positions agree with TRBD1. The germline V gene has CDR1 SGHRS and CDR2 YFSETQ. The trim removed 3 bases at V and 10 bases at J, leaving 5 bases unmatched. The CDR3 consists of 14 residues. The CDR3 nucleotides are TGCGCCAGCAGCTGGGGACAGGGGGAAGCAAAACTGTTTTTT. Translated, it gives CASSWGQGEAKLFF. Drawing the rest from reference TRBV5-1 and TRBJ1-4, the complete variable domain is KAGVTQTPRYLIKTRGQQVTLSCSPISGHRSVSWYQQTPGQGLQFLFEYFSETQRNKGNFPGRFSGRQFSNSRSEMNVSTLELGDSALYLCASSWGQGEAKLFFGSGTQLSVL.

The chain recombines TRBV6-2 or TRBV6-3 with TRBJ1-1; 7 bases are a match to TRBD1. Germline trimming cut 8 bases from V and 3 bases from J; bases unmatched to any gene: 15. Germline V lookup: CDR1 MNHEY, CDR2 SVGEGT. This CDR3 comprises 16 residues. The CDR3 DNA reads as TGTGCCAGCCAGACAGGGTCCAGGAGTTATGACACTGAAGCTTTCTTT. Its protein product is CASQTGSRSYDTEAFF.

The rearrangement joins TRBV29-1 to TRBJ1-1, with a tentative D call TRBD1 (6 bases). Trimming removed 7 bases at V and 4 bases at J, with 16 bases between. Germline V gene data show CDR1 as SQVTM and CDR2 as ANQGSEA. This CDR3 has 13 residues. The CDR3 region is CSAGVGGGTEAFF. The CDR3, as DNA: TGCAGCGCCGGGGTAGGGGGGGGCACTGAAGCTTTCTTT.

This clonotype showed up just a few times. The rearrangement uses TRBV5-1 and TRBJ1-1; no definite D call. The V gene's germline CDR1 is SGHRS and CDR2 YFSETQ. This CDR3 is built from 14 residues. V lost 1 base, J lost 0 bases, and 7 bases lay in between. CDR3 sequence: CASSLLSLNTEAFF. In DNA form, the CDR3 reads TGCGCCAGCAGCTTGTTGTCCTTGAACACTGAAGCTTTCTTT.

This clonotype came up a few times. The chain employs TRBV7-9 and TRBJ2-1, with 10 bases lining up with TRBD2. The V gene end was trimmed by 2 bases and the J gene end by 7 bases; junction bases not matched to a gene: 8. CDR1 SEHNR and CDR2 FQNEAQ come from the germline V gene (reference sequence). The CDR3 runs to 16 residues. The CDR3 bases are TGTGCCAGCAGCTTAAACCCCAGCGGGAGGGCGAATGAGCAGTTCTTC. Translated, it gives CASSLNPSGRANEQFF.

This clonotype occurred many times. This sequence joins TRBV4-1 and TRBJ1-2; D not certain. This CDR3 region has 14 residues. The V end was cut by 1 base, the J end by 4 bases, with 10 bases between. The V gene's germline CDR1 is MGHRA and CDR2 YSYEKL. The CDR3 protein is CASSQAGDFYGYTF. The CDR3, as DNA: TGCGCCAGCAGCCAAGCCGGGGATTTCTATGGCTACACCTTC.

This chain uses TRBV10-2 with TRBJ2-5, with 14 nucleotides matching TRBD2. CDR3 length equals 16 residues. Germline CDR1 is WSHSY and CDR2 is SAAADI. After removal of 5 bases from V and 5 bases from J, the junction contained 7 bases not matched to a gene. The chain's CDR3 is CASSTGTSGGSETQYF. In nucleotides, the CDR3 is TGCGCCAGCAGTACCGGGACTAGCGGGGGCAGTGAGACCCAGTACTTC.

In nucleotides, the CDR3 is TGTGCCAGCAGCTTACTTGCGGGGGGGCCTGCAGATACGCAGTATTTT. It encodes CASSLLAGGPADTQYF. The rearrangement links TRBV7-2 to TRBJ2-3; the match to TRBD2 covers 9 bases. The CDR3 spans 16 residues. Germline CDR1 reads SGHTA; CDR2 reads FQGNSA. Losses at the gene ends were 2 bases for V and 4 bases for J; bases not matched to a gene: 7. Looking up the rest from reference TRBV7-2 and TRBJ2-3 gives the full variable domain: GAGVSQSPSNKVTEKGKDVELRCDPISGHTALYWYRQSLGQGLEFLIYFQGNSAPDKSGLPSDRFSAERTGGSVSTLTIQRTQQEDSAVYLCASSLLAGGPADTQYFGPGTRLTVL.

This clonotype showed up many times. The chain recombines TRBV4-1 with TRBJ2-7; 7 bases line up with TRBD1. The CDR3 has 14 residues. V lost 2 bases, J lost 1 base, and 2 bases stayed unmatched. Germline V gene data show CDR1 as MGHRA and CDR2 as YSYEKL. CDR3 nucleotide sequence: TGCGCCAGCAGCCAAACAGGGGCGTCCTACGAGCAGTACTTC. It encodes CASSQTGASYEQYF.

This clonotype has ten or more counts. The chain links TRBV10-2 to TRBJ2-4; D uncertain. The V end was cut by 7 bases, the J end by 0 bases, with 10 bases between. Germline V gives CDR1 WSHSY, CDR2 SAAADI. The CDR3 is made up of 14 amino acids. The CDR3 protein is CASNGELAKNIQYF. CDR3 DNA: TGCGCCAGCAATGGGGAACTAGCCAAAAACATTCAGTACTTC.

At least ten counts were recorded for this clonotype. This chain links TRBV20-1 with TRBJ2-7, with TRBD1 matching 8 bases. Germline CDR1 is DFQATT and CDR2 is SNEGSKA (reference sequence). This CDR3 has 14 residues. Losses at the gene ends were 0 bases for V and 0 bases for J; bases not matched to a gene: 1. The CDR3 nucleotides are TGCAGTGCTAGAGATCAGGGGGCCTCCTACGAGCAGTACTTC. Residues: CSARDQGASYEQYF.

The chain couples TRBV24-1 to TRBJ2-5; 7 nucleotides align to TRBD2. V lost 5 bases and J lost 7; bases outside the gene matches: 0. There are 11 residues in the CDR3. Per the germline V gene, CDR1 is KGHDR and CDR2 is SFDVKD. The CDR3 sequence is CATSAGGTQYF. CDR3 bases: TGTGCCACCAGTGCGGGGGGGACCCAGTACTTC.

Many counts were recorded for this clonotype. CDR3 nucleotides: TGTGCCAGCAGCCAAGATAGATGGCAGCTTAGCACAGATACGCAGTATTTT. It encodes CASSQDRWQLSTDTQYF. The chain carries TRBV4-2 and TRBJ2-3; D gene ambiguous. CDR3 length: 17 amino acids. Germline V gene data show CDR1 as LGHNA and CDR2 as YNFKEQ. V lost 0 bases and J 0 bases, leaving 13 bases between the germline ends.

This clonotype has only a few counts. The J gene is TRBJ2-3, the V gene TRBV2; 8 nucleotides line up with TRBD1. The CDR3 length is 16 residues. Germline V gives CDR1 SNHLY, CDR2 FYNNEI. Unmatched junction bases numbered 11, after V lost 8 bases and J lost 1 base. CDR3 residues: CASGPLDRVGTDTQYF. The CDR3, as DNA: TGTGCCAGCGGGCCTTTGGACAGGGTCGGCACAGATACGCAGTATTTT.

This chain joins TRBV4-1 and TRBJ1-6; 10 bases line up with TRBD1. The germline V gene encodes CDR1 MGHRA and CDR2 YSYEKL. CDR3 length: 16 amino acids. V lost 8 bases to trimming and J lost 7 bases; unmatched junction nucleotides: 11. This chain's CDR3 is CASGMTGGQTNSPLHF. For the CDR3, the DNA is TGCGCCAGCGGAATGACAGGGGGCCAAACGAATTCACCCCTCCACTTT.

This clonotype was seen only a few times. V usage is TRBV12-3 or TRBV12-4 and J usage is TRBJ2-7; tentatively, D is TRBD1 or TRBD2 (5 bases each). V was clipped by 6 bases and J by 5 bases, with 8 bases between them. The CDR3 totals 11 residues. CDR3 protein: CASSSGHEQYF. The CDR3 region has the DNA TGTGCCAGCAGCTCGGGGCACGAGCAGTACTTC.

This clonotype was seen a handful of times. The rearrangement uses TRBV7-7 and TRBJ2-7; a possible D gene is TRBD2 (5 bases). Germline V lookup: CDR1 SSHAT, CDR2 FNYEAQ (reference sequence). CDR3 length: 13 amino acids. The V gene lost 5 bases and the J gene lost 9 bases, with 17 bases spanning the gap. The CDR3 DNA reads TGTGCCAGCAGCGTCAAGGCGGGCAGCCCGCAGTACTTC. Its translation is CASSVKAGSPQYF. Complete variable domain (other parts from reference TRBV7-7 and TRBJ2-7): GAGVSQSPRYKVTKRGQDVTLRCDPISSHATLYWYQQALGQGPEFLTYFNYEAQPDKSGLPSDRFSAERPEGSISTLTIQRTEQRDSAMYRCASSVKAGSPQYFGPGTRLTVT.

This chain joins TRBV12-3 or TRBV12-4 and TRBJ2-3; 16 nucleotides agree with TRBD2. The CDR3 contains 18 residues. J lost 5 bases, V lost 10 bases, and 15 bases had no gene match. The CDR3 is CAIRGLAGGLSVVDTQYF. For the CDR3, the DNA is TGTGCCATCCGGGGACTAGCGGGAGGGCTGTCGGTGGTAGATACGCAGTATTTT.